These 3 T cell receptor beta chains were all obtained from the same sample, sequenced in a study of blood T cell repertoires in COVID-19. Only in-frame clones appear in the TCRdb table, and some are missing; sequencing was by immunoSEQ multiplex PCR. In the table there are roughly 330,000 clones, over 80% of which are singletons. The sequenced material came from PBMCs or T cells enriched from blood (not recorded which). Receptors were obtained from a man under 40 who had recovered from COVID-19.

This chain uses TRBV11-1 with TRBJ2-5, with 10 bases identical to TRBD2. V shed 4 bases and J 5 bases; nucleotides not matched to a gene: 10. CDR3 length: 16 amino acids. Germline loops: CDR1 SGHAT, CDR2 FQDESV (reference sequence). The CDR3 DNA follows: TGTGCCAGCAGCTCCTCCATAGCGGGGGGAAGGGAGACCCAGTACTTC. Its translation: CASSSSIAGGRETQYF.

DNA for the CDR3: TGTGCCAGTAGTACGCGGCCCCTAGAAACAACTAATGAAAAACTGTTTTTT. As protein: CASSTRPLETTNEKLFF. The chain recombines TRBV19 with TRBJ1-4; the D is unclear. The CDR3 loop spans 17 amino acids. Germline CDR1 is LNHDA and CDR2 is SQIVND (reference sequence). Trimming removed 4 bases at V and 0 bases at J, with 15 bases between.

The chain carries TRBV3-1 (or the pseudogene TRBV3-2) and TRBJ2-7, with 11 positions matching TRBD2. The V and J ends lost 1 base and 4 bases, in that order; junction bases with no gene match: 9. CDR3 length equals 17 residues. Germline-derived CDR1 and CDR2 are LGHDT and YNNKEL (reference sequence). Here the CDR3 DNA reads TGTGCCAGCAGCCAAGTAACTAGCGGGGGCTACTCTTACGAGCAGTACTTC. Translating gives CASSQVTSGGYSYEQYF.